The 28 T cell receptor beta chains below come from one sample, sequenced in a study of cytomegalovirus exposure and HLA in healthy donors. Primers included in the PCR were 60 Vbeta and 13 Jbeta primers. Produced via immunoSEQ multiplex PCR; TCRdb's table is partial and in-frame only. The sample has over 150,000 clones; roughly 80% are singletons. Material: PBMCs. The receptors stem from a man aged 25 to 45 in good health and CMV-seronegative.

The chain links TRBV9 to TRBJ2-1; 10 nucleotides align to TRBD2. V dropped 1 base and J dropped 9; count of bases not matched to a gene: 7. Per the germline V gene, CDR1 is SGDLS and CDR2 is YYNGEE. This CDR3 is built from 15 residues. The CDR3 bases are TGTGCCAGCAGCGTATCAACTAGCGGGGTGGGTGAGCAGTTCTTC. Its translation is CASSVSTSGVGEQFF.

This clone came up once. An end of the junction does not agree with germline; a read error may underlie this. J is TRBJ1-2 and V is TRBV7-8; TRBD1 might be the D (6 bases). Per germline, CDR1 SGHVS and CDR2 FQNEAQ. CDR3 length: 18 residues. CDR3 sequence reads: CASSFRVPLSGQTYGYAF. The CDR3 DNA reads TGTGCCAGCAGCTTCAGGGTCCCCCTCAGCGGACAGACCTATGGCTACGCCTTC. The full variable domain, rest sourced from reference TRBV7-8 and TRBJ1-2, is GAGVSQSPRYKVAKRGQDVALRCDPISGHVSLFWYQQALGQGPEFLTYFQNEAQLDKSGLPSDRFFAERPEGSVSTLKIQRTQQEDSAVYLCASSFRVPLSGQTYGYAFGSGTRLTVV.

The chain couples TRBV6-1 to TRBJ2-2, with TRBD1 matching 7 bases. J lost 9 bases, V lost 7 bases, and 8 bases had no gene match. CDR3 length: 13 amino acids. In germline, CDR1 is MNHNS, CDR2 SASEGT. The CDR3 loop reads CASNVDRVWELFF. The CDR3 bases are TGTGCCAGCAATGTCGACAGGGTTTGGGAGCTGTTTTTT.

The rearrangement joins TRBV30 to TRBJ1-2; no reliable D call. V lost 0 bases and J lost 1, with 9 bases in between. The length of the CDR3 is 14 residues. CDR1 and CDR2 from the germline V gene are GTSNPN and SVGIG (reference sequence). CDR3 in amino acids: CAWSVMADNYGYTF. The CDR3 coding sequence is TGTGCCTGGAGTGTAATGGCTGATAACTATGGCTACACCTTC.

This chain uses TRBV7-2 with TRBJ2-1, with 9 bases lining up with TRBD2. Germline V lookup: CDR1 SGHTA, CDR2 FQGNSA. Trimming cost V 8 bases and J 3 bases; bases outside gene matches: 8. CDR3 length: 15 residues. The CDR3 coding sequence is TGTGCCAGCCGAAAAGCGGGAGGACTCTACAATGAGCAGTTCTTC. This codes for CASRKAGGLYNEQFF.

The V and J genes are TRBV7-9 and TRBJ1-2, with D perhaps matching TRBD1 (6 bases). The germline V gene encodes CDR1 SEHNR and CDR2 FQNEAQ (reference sequence). This CDR3 is built from 14 residues. Trimming removed 8 bases from V and 6 bases from J, with 19 bases in between. CDR3 sequence: CASPKQGGRHGYTF. The DNA of the CDR3 is TGTGCCAGCCCCAAACAGGGCGGTAGGCATGGCTACACCTTC.

The chain uses TRBV13 and TRBJ2-6; D uncertain. CDR1 is PRHDT, CDR2 FYEKMQ, per germline (reference sequence). Trimming took 7 bases from V and 0 from J, leaving 10 bases between them. This CDR3 comprises 15 residues. CDR3 loop: CASTVRFSGANVLTF. The CDR3 nucleotides are TGTGCCAGCACCGTCAGGTTCTCTGGGGCCAACGTCCTGACTTTC. The whole variable domain, filled in from reference TRBV13 and TRBJ2-6, reads AAGVIQSPRHLIKEKRETATLKCYPIPRHDTVYWYQQGPGQDPQFLISFYEKMQSDKGSIPDRFSAQQFSDYHSELNMSSLELGDSALYFCASTVRFSGANVLTFGAGSRLTVL.

The rearrangement links TRBV15 to TRBJ2-3; possible D gene TRBD1, 5 bases. V shed 10 bases and J shed 3 bases, with 17 bases lying between them. The CDR3 is 14 residues long. Germline-derived CDR1 and CDR2 are LNHNV and YYDKDF (reference sequence). CDR3 coding DNA: TGTGCCATCCGAGAAGGGGCGAGGACAGATACGCAGTATTTT. Encoded protein: CAIREGARTDTQYF.

In this sample, this clone turned up once. This chain links TRBV5-1 with TRBJ2-2; 9 bases match TRBD2. After removal of 3 bases from V and 0 bases from J, the junction contained 3 bases not matched to a gene. The CDR3 sequence is 16 residues long. CDR1 and CDR2 (germline): SGHRS, YFSETQ. The chain's CDR3 is CASSSRLAANTGELFF. The DNA for the CDR3 is TGCGCCAGCAGCTCCCGACTAGCGGCGAACACCGGGGAGCTGTTTTTT.

This chain uses TRBV18 with TRBJ2-1, with 8 positions matching TRBD2. CDR1 and CDR2 from the germline V gene are KGHSH and LQKENI. V was clipped by 2 bases and J by 4 bases; unmatched bases: 4. The CDR3 totals 15 residues. This CDR3 is CASSPVSGAYNEQFF. The CDR3 nucleotides are TGTGCCAGCTCACCAGTTAGCGGGGCTTACAATGAGCAGTTCTTC.

This sequence joins TRBV29-1 and TRBJ2-2, with D maybe TRBD1 (6 bases). Per germline, CDR1 SQVTM and CDR2 ANQGSEA. V lost 4 bases and J lost 14, with 14 bases in between. CDR3 length equals 11 residues. This CDR3 is CSVVLQGDLFF. CDR3 nucleotide sequence: TGCAGCGTTGTTTTACAGGGAGATCTGTTTTTT.

This clone was counted a single time. The chain uses TRBV2 and TRBJ2-7, with 8 positions matching TRBD1. V was pared by 5 bases and J by 8 bases, with 8 bases of the junction left unmatched. The CDR3 is made up of 13 amino acids. Germline loops: CDR1 SNHLY, CDR2 FYNNEI. In DNA form, the CDR3 reads TGTGCCAGCAGTCAGGGGGCCCCGGGACAGCAGTACTTC. Its translation: CASSQGAPGQQYF.

V usage is TRBV5-4 and J usage is TRBJ2-2, with D unresolved. Germline V gene lookup returns CDR1 SGHNT and CDR2 YYREEE (reference sequence). Trimming stripped 0 bases from V and 0 bases from J, with 9 bases between. The CDR3 is 16 amino acids. The CDR3 protein is CASSLDRKANTGELFF. The CDR3 nucleotides are TGTGCCAGCAGCTTGGACAGAAAGGCGAACACCGGGGAGCTGTTTTTT.

Comments on this clone: At one end the junction does not follow the germline gene, possibly because of a read error. The J gene is TRBJ2-3, the V gene TRBV7-2; D is unresolved. Germline V gene data show CDR1 as SGHTA and CDR2 as FQGNSA. The CDR3 runs to 15 residues. The CDR3 bases are TGTGCCAGCAACTTAATGGGCCAGGTCACAGATACGCAGTATTTT. Protein: CASNLMGQVTDTQYF.

The chain links TRBV11-1 to TRBJ2-7, with 9 bases aligning to TRBD2. V gave up 2 bases and J gave up 3 bases; unmatched junction bases: 5. The germline V gene encodes CDR1 SGHAT and CDR2 FQDESV (reference sequence). This CDR3 comprises 15 residues. The CDR3 is CASSLLAREGYEQYF. The CDR3 DNA reads TGTGCCAGCAGCTTATTGGCGCGGGAGGGCTACGAGCAGTACTTC.

This clone was observed once. The sample carries other DNA sequences with the same CDR3. J is TRBJ1-1 and V is TRBV27; 7 nucleotides align to TRBD1. Germline V gene data show CDR1 as MNHEY and CDR2 as SMNVEV (reference sequence). The CDR3 runs to 15 residues. The V and J ends lost 3 bases and 1 base, in that order; junction bases with no gene match: 5. CDR3 sequence (DNA): TGTGCCAGCAGTTTGGGTACAGGGGCGAACACTGAAGCTTTCTTT. Amino acids: CASSLGTGANTEAFF.

This clone was picked up a small number of times. The chain couples TRBV5-1 to TRBJ2-4; maybe TRBD1 (6 bases). The V gene's germline CDR1 is SGHRS and CDR2 YFSETQ. V was clipped by 0 bases and J by 1 base, with 14 bases between them. The CDR3 has 17 residues. The CDR3 sequence: CASSLDLTGRAKNIQYF. CDR3 coding DNA: TGCGCCAGCAGCTTGGACTTAACAGGGCGGGCCAAAAACATTCAGTACTTC. Variable domain in full (rest from reference TRBV5-1 and TRBJ2-4): KAGVTQTPRYLIKTRGQQVTLSCSPISGHRSVSWYQQTPGQGLQFLFEYFSETQRNKGNFPGRFSGRQFSNSRSEMNVSTLELGDSALYLCASSLDLTGRAKNIQYFGAGTRLSVL.

This chain joins TRBV30 and TRBJ2-7; 8 positions match TRBD1. This CDR3 has 12 amino acids. The germline gives CDR1 GTSNPN, CDR2 SVGIG (reference sequence). The trim removed 4 bases at V and 7 bases at J, leaving 6 bases unmatched. The CDR3 protein is CAWTETGEEQYF. As DNA, the CDR3 is TGTGCCTGGACGGAGACAGGGGAAGAGCAGTACTTC.

CDR3 sequence: CASSSGTDTQYF. CDR3 nucleotides: TGTGCCAGCAGCTCGGGGACAGATACGCAGTATTTT. J is TRBJ2-3 and V is TRBV7-3; perhaps TRBD2 as D (5 bases). Trimming pared 4 bases from V and 3 bases from J, leaving 5 bases between. Germline V gene data show CDR1 as SGHTA and CDR2 as FQGTGA. This CDR3 has 12 residues.

This clone was seen once. The J gene is TRBJ1-6, the V gene TRBV6-6; TRBD1 aligns across 7 bases. Germline-derived CDR1 and CDR2 are MNHNY and SVGAGI (reference sequence). The CDR3 totals 14 residues. J gave up 9 bases and V 5 bases, and 7 bases lay outside the gene matches. CDR3: CASSGSGDSSPLHF. CDR3 nucleotides: TGTGCCAGCAGTGGGTCGGGGGACAGTTCACCCCTCCACTTT.

This chain joins TRBV28 and TRBJ1-2; D call uncertain. Germline CDR1 reads MDHEN; CDR2 reads SYDVKM. The V end was cut by 7 bases, the J end by 3 bases, with 9 bases between. The CDR3 consists of 12 residues. CDR3 sequence reads: CASTPRDYGYTF. CDR3 in DNA: TGTGCCAGCACCCCCCGCGACTATGGCTACACCTTC.

The chain links TRBV30 to TRBJ1-3; TRBD1 is a possible D gene (6 bases). CDR1 GTSNPN and CDR2 SVGIG come from the germline V gene (reference sequence). Trimming took off 4 bases at V and 2 bases at J, with 15 bases between the two ends. The CDR3 extends over 15 amino acids. CDR3 in amino acids: CAWTFKGGAGNTIYF. For the CDR3, the DNA is TGTGCCTGGACCTTTAAGGGGGGGGCTGGAAACACCATATATTTT.

This chain joins TRBV13 and TRBJ2-7; D not certain. V lost 0 bases, J lost 2 bases, and 8 bases lay in between. The CDR3 extends over 14 amino acids. CDR1 is PRHDT, CDR2 FYEKMQ, per germline (reference sequence). CDR3 amino acids: CASSLGLSPYEQYF. The CDR3 DNA follows: TGTGCCAGCAGCTTAGGACTCTCACCCTACGAGCAGTACTTC.

This sequence joins TRBV10-2 and TRBJ2-1, with D unresolved. The CDR3 covers 13 residues. The germline CDR1 and CDR2 sequences are WSHSY and SAAADI. V was shortened by 6 bases and J by 1 base, with 7 bases between the two germline ends. CDR3 protein: CASRVSSYNEQFF. CDR3 sequence (DNA): TGCGCCAGCAGGGTCAGTTCCTACAATGAGCAGTTCTTC.

The J gene is TRBJ2-5, the V gene TRBV5-1, with 12 bases fitting TRBD2. The germline CDR1 and CDR2 sequences are SGHRS and YFSETQ. Losses at the gene ends were 3 bases for V and 5 bases for J; bases not matched to a gene: 8. The CDR3 runs to 16 residues. Here the CDR3 DNA reads TGCGCCAGCAGCTCCTGGACTAGCGGGACAGGGGAGACCCAGTACTTC. Protein sequence: CASSSWTSGTGETQYF.

This sequence joins TRBV28 and TRBJ1-5, with TRBD1 matching 7 bases. The CDR3 is 16 amino acids. In germline, CDR1 is MDHEN, CDR2 SYDVKM. V lost 6 bases and J lost 6; bases outside the gene matches: 14. CDR3 sequence: CASRKGTAVNGQPQHF. CDR3 nucleotide sequence: TGTGCCAGCAGGAAGGGGACAGCAGTTAACGGTCAGCCCCAGCATTTT.

V gene TRBV9 combines with J gene TRBJ1-1; D gene ambiguous. CDR1 is SGDLS, CDR2 YYNGEE, per germline. V shed 0 bases and J shed 2 bases, with 11 bases lying between them. CDR3 length: 15 amino acids. The CDR3 nucleotides are TGTGCCAGCAGCGTAGTATCGGGTCTAAACACTGAAGCTTTCTTT. This translates into CASSVVSGLNTEAFF.

In its sample, this clone was seen once. The V gene is TRBV10-2, the J gene TRBJ2-7, with a possible D match to TRBD2 (5 bases). The CDR3 covers 12 residues. Per germline, CDR1 WSHSY and CDR2 SAAADI. The V and J ends lost 8 bases and 3 bases respectively, with 11 bases between them. CDR3 in DNA: TGCGCCAGCGCGGGCGCAAGCTACGAGCAGTACTTC. It translates to CASAGASYEQYF.